This T cell receptor (beta chain) was recorded in a study of CD8+ T cells in alopecia areata. Study at large: The investigators scored severity in treated patients by the percentage of affected scalp area.

This clone was recorded a few times. Following extraction, RNA underwent reverse transcription to cDNA, which served as the sequencing template. Profiled with immunoSEQ multiplex PCR; TCRdb holds only in-frame clones, not every one. The sample includes some 170,000 clones, roughly 50% of them seen just once. Noted treatment: oral pan-JAK inhibitor, 5-10 mg twice daily. The V segment lost 7 bases and the J segment 3 bases; nucleotides outside the gene matches: 3. The V gene's germline CDR1 is ENHRY and CDR2 SYGVKD. The CDR3 totals 13 residues. The clonotype was recovered from a human donor with alopecia areata. Sequenced material: CD4+ T cells sorted from blood, taken between weeks 55 and 65, from a patient treated with tofacitinib. V is TRBV10-3 and J is TRBJ2-3; TRBD1 matches 8 bases. The CDR3 DNA is TGTGCCATCAATGGACAGGGAACAGATACGCAGTATTTT. Residues: CAINGQGTDTQYF.